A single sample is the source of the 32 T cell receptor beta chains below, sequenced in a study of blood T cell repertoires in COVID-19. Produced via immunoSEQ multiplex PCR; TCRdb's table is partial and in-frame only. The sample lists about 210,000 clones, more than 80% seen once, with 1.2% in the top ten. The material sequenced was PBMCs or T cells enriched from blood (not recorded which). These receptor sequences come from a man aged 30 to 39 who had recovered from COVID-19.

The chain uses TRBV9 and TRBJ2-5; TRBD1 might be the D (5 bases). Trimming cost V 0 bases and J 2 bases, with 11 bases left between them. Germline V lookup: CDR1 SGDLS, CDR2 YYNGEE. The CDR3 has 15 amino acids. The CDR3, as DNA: TGTGCCAGCAGCGTAGCCCCACGACAGCAAGAGACCCAGTACTTC. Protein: CASSVAPRQQETQYF.

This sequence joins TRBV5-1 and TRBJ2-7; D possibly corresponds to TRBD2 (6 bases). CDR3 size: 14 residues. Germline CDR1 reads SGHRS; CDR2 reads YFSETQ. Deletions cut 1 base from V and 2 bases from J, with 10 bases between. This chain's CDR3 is CASSLWDSAYEQYF. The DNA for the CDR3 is TGCGCCAGCAGCTTGTGGGACTCAGCCTACGAGCAGTACTTC.

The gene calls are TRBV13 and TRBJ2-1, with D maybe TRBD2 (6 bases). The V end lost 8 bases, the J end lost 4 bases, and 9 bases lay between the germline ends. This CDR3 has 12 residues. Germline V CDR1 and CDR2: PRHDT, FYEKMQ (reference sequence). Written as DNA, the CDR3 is TGTGCCAGCGGGAGGCTTTACAATGAGCAGTTCTTC. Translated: CASGRLYNEQFF. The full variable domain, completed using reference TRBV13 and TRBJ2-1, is AAGVIQSPRHLIKEKRETATLKCYPIPRHDTVYWYQQGPGQDPQFLISFYEKMQSDKGSIPDRFSAQQFSDYHSELNMSSLELGDSALYFCASGRLYNEQFFGPGTRLTVL.

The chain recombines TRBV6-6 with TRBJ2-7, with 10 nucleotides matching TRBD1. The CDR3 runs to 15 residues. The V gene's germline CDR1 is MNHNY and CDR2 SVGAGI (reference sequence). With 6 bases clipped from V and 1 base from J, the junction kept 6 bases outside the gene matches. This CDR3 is CASSQPGQGSYEQYF. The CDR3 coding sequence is TGTGCCAGCAGCCAACCGGGACAGGGGTCCTACGAGCAGTACTTC.

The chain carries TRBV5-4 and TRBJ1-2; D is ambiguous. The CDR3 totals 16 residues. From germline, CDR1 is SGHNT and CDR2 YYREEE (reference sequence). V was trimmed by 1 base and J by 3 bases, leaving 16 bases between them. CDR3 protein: CASSLKNWEGDYGYTF. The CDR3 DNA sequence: TGTGCCAGCAGCTTGAAAAACTGGGAGGGTGACTATGGCTACACCTTC.

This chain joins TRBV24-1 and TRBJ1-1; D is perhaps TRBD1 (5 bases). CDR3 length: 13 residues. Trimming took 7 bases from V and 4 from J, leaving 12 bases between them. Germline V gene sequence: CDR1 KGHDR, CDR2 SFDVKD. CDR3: CATSPGGGTEAFF. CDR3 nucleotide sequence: TGTGCCACCAGCCCGGGGGGTGGCACTGAAGCTTTCTTT.

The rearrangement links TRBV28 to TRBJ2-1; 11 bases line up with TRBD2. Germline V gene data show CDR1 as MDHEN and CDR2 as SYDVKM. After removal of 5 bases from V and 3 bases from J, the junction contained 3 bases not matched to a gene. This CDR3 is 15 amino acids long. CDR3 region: CASSGTSGFYNEQFF. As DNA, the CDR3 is TGTGCCAGCAGTGGGACTAGCGGATTCTACAATGAGCAGTTCTTC.

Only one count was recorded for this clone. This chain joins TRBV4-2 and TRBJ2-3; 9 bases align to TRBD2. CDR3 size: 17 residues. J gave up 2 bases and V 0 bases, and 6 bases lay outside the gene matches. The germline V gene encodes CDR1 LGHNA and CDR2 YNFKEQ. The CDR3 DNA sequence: TGTGCCAGCAGCCAAGATTGGGCGGGGGGGCTCACAGATACGCAGTATTTT. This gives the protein CASSQDWAGGLTDTQYF.

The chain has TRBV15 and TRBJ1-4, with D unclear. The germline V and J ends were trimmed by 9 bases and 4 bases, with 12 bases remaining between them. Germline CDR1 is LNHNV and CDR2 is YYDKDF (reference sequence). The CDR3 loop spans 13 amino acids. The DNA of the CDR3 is TGTGCCACTCAAGGCGGAGATAATGAAAAACTGTTTTTT. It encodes CATQGGDNEKLFF.

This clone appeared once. CDR3 amino acids: CASSLGGSYEQYF. CDR3 nucleotides: TGTGCCAGCAGTTTAGGCGGCTCCTACGAGCAGTACTTC. The chain uses TRBV12-3 or TRBV12-4 and TRBJ2-7; D gene uncertain. The length of the CDR3 is 13 residues. V was pared by 1 base and J by 0 bases, with 4 bases between.

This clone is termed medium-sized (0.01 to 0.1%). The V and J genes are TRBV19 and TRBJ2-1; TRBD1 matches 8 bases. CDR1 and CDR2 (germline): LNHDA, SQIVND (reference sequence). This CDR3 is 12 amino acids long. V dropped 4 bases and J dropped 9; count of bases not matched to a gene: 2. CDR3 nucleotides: TGTGCCAGTAGTACAGGGGGCCTTGAGCAGTTCTTC. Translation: CASSTGGLEQFF.

The CDR3 DNA follows: TGCGCCAGCAGCTTGGGGCGGGGGGATTACTACGAGCAGTACTTC. Protein product: CASSLGRGDYYEQYF. The V call is TRBV5-1, the J call TRBJ2-7; 8 positions match TRBD2. There are 15 residues in the CDR3. The germline V gene has CDR1 SGHRS and CDR2 YFSETQ. Germline trimming cut 0 bases from V and 3 bases from J; bases unmatched to any gene: 5.

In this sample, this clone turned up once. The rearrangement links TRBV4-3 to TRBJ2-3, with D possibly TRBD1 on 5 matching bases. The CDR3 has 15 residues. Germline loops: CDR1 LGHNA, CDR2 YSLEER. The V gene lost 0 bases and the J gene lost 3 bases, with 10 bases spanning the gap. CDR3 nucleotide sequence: TGCGCCAGCAGCCAAGACAGGGAATGGACAGATACGCAGTATTTT. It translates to CASSQDREWTDTQYF.

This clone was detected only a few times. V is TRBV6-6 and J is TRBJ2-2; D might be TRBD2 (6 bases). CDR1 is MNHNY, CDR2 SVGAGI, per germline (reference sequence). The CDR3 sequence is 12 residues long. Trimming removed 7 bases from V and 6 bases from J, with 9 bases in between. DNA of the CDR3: TGTGCCAGCATCGGAGGGGCCGGGGAGCTGTTTTTT. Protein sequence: CASIGGAGELFF.

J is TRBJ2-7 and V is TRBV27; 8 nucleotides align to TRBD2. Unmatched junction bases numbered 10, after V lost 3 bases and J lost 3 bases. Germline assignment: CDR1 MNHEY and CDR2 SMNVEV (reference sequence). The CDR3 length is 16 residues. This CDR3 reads CASSLQIAGLYYEQYF. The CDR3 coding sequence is TGTGCCAGCAGTTTGCAAATAGCGGGGTTGTACTACGAGCAGTACTTC.

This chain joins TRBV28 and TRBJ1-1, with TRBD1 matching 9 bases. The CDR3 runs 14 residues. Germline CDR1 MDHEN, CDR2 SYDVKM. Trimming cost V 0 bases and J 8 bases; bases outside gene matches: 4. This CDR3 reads CASSLWDRGLEAFF. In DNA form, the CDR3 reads TGTGCCAGCAGTTTATGGGACAGGGGTCTGGAAGCTTTCTTT.

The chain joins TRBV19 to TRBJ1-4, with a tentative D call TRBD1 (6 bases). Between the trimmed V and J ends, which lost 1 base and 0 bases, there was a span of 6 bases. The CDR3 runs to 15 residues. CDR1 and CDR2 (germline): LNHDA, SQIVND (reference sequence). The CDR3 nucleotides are TGTGCCAGTAGTATAGGACAGGCAACTAATGAAAAACTGTTTTTT. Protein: CASSIGQATNEKLFF.

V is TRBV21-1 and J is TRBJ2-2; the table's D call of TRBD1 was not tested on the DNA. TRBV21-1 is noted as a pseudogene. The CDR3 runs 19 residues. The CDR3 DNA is TGTGCCAGCAGCAAAGCACATGATCTGGGCAGGGGTGGGACCGGGGAGCTGTTTTTT. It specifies CASSKAHDLGRGGTGELFF.

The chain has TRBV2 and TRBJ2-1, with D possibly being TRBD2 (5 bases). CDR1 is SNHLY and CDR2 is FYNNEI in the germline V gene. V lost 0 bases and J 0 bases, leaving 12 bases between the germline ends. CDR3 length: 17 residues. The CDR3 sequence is CASSEALVASSYNEQFF. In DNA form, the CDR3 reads TGTGCCAGCAGTGAAGCGCTTGTAGCGAGCTCCTACAATGAGCAGTTCTTC.

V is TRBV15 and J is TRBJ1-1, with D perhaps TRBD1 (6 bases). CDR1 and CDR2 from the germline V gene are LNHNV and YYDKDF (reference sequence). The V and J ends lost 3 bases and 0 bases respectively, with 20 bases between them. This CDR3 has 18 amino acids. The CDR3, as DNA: TGTGCCACCAGCAGGGCAAATTCCCTGTGGGGGCTGAACACTGAAGCTTTCTTT. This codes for CATSRANSLWGLNTEAFF.

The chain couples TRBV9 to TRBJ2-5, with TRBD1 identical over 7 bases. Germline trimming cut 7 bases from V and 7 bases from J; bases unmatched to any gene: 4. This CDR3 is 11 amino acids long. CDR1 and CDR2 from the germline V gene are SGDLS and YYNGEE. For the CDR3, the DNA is TGTGCCAGCGGGGCAGGGGGGACCCAGTACTTC. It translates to CASGAGGTQYF.

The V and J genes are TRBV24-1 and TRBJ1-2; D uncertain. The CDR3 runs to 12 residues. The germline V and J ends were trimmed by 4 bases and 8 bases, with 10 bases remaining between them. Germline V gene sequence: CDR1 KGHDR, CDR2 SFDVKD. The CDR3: CATSDWAGGYTF. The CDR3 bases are TGTGCCACCAGTGACTGGGCGGGGGGCTACACCTTC.

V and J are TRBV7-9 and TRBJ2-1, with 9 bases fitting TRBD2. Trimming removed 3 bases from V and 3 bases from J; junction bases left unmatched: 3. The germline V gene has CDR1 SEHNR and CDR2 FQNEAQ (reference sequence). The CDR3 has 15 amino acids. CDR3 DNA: TGTGCCAGCAGCTTTCTAGCGGGAATCTACAATGAGCAGTTCTTC. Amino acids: CASSFLAGIYNEQFF.

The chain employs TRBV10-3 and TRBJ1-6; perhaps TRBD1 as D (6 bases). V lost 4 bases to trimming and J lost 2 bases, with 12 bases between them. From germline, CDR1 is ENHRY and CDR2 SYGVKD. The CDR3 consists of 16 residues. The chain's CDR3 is CAISAGRGAYNSPLHF. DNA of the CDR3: TGTGCCATCAGTGCAGGCAGGGGAGCCTATAATTCACCCCTCCACTTT.

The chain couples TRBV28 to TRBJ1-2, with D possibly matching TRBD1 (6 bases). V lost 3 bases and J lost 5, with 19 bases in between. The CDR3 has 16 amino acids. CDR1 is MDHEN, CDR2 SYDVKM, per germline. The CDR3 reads CASSFGTPYFGYGYTF. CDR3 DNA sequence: TGTGCCAGCAGTTTCGGGACACCTTATTTCGGGTATGGCTACACCTTC.

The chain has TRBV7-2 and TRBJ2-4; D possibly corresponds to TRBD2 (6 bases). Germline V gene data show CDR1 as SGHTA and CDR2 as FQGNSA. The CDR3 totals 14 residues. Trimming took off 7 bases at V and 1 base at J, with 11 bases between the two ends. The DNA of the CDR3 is TGTGCCAGCATCTCGGACTACGCCAAAAACATTCAGTACTTC. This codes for CASISDYAKNIQYF.

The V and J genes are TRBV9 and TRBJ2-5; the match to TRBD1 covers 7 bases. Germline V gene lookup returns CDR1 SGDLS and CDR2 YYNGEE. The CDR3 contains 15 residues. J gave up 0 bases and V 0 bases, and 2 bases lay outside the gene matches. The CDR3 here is CASSVATGNQETQYF. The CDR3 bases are TGTGCCAGCAGCGTAGCGACAGGGAACCAAGAGACCCAGTACTTC. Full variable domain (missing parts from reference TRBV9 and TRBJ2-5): DSGVTQTPKHLITATGQRVTLRCSPRSGDLSVYWYQQSLDQGLQFLIQYYNGEERAKGNILERFSAQQFPDLHSELNLSSLELGDSALYFCASSVATGNQETQYFGPGTRLLVL.

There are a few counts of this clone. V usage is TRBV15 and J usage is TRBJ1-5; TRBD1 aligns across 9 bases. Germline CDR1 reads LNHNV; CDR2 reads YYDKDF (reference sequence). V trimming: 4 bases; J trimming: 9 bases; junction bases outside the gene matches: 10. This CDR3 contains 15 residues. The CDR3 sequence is CATSIMDRGIWPQHF. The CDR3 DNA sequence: TGTGCCACCAGCATTATGGACAGGGGCATTTGGCCCCAGCATTTT.

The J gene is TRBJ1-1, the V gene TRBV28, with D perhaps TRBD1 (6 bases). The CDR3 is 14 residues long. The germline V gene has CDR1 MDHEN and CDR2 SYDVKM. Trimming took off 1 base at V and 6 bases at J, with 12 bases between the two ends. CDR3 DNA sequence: TGTGCCAGCAGTTTATTGGCGGGGGGCGCTGAAGCTTTCTTT. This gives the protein CASSLLAGGAEAFF.

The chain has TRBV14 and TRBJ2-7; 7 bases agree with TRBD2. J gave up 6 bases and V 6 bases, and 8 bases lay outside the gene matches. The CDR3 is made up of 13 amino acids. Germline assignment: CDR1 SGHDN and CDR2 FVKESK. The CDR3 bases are TGTGCCAGCAGTCCTGGGGGGGGTTCCGAGCAGTACTTC. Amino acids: CASSPGGGSEQYF.

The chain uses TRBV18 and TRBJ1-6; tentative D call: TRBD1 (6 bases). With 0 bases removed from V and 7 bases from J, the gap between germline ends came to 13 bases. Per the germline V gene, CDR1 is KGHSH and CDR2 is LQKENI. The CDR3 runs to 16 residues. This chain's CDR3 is CASSPPLQGINSPLHF. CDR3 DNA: TGTGCCAGCTCACCACCCCTACAGGGTATCAATTCACCCCTCCACTTT.

The CDR3 DNA sequence: TGTGCCAGCAACAGGGGCGGGGAGACCCAGTACTTC. This sequence encodes CASNRGGETQYF. V gene TRBV6-5 combines with J gene TRBJ2-5, with 7 bases aligning to TRBD1. Looked up from germline, CDR1 is MNHEY and CDR2 is SVGAGI. V trimming: 7 bases; J trimming: 5 bases; junction bases outside the gene matches: 4. The CDR3 has 12 residues.